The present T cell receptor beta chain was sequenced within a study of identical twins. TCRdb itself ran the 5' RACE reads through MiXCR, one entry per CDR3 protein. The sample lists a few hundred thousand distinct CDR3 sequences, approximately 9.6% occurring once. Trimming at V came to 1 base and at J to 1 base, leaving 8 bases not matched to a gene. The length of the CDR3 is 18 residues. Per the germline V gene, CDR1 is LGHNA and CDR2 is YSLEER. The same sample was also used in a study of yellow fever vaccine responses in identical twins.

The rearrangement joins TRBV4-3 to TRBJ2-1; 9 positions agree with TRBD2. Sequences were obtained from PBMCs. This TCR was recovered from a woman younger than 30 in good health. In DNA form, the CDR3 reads TGCGCCAGCAGCCAAGGGTCTAGCGGGATGGTGTCCTACAATGAGCAGTTCTTC. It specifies CASSQGSSGMVSYNEQFF.